One and the same sample provided the 13 T cell receptor beta chains below, sequenced in a study of CD8+ T cells in alopecia areata (dated by TCRdb to between 2017 and 2018). Libraries were built with the immunoSEQ multiplex PCR assay. RNA was extracted from all samples and reverse transcribed into cDNA as template for TCR sequencing. TCRdb holds this immuneACCESS table with in-frame rearrangements only. Some clones are missing; in checked studies, unresolved V genes explain under half, and the rest has no known cause. For this sample the table gives around 100,000 clones, of which approximately 58% were detected only once. Of the sample, 8% to 10% is held by the ten largest clones. Specimen: CD4+ T cells sorted from blood. These receptors all come from a human donor in good health.

The chain joins TRBV5-6 to TRBJ2-7, with 9 bases identical to TRBD2. The CDR3 has 15 residues. J was trimmed by 2 bases and V by 1 base; bases with no gene match: 4. Germline V gene lookup returns CDR1 SGHDT and CDR2 YYEEEE. The CDR3 DNA sequence: TGTGCCAGCAGCTTGTTAGCGGGGGCTGCCTACGAGCAGTACTTC. Translating gives CASSLLAGAAYEQYF.

This clone was seen a few times. The chain couples TRBV29-1 to TRBJ2-3, with 8 bases matching TRBD1. Germline V CDR1 and CDR2: SQVTM, ANQGSEA. The CDR3 has 12 residues. Trimming at V came to 6 bases and at J to 2 bases, leaving 1 base not matched to a gene. For the CDR3, the DNA is TGCAGCGTGCAGGGGGCCACAGATACGCAGTATTTT. The encoded protein is CSVQGATDTQYF.

The chain uses TRBV11-2 and TRBJ1-6, with D hard to call. The germline CDR1 and CDR2 sequences are SGHAT and FQNNGV. V dropped 5 bases and J dropped 7 bases, with 12 bases sitting between them. This CDR3 is 14 amino acids long. This CDR3 is CASSQSRGNSPLHF. CDR3 DNA sequence: TGTGCCAGCAGCCAGAGCCGGGGAAATTCACCCCTCCACTTT. Combining the CDR3 with reference TRBV11-2 and TRBJ1-6 gives the whole variable domain EAGVAQSPRYKIIEKRQSVAFWCNPISGHATLYWYQQILGQGPKLLIQFQNNGVVDDSQLPKDRFSAERLKGVDSTLKIQPAKLEDSAVYLCASSQSRGNSPLHFGNGTRLTVT.

The chain carries TRBV5-1 and TRBJ2-2; D is undetermined. CDR1 SGHRS and CDR2 YFSETQ come from the germline V gene. Trimming removed 0 bases from V and 1 base from J, with 10 bases in between. The CDR3 is 16 amino acids. This CDR3 reads CASSLDPHRNTGELFF. CDR3 coding DNA: TGCGCCAGCAGCTTGGATCCCCACAGGAACACCGGGGAGCTGTTTTTT.

CDR3 amino acids: CASSREADTQYF. As DNA, the CDR3 is TGCGCCAGCAGCCGAGAGGCAGATACGCAGTATTTT. The chain joins TRBV5-1 to TRBJ2-3; no clear D. This CDR3 contains 12 residues. Trimming removed 4 bases at V and 4 bases at J, with 7 bases between. In germline, CDR1 is SGHRS, CDR2 YFSETQ.

This clone was found many times. The CDR3 region has the DNA TGTGCCAGCAACAGGGTTGCCCTTAATCAGCCCCAGCATTTT. This translates into CASNRVALNQPQHF. This chain joins TRBV28 and TRBJ1-5; the D gene is possibly TRBD1 (6 bases). The CDR3 covers 14 residues. Between the trimmed V and J ends, which lost 7 bases and 4 bases, there was a span of 14 bases. Per the germline V gene, CDR1 is MDHEN and CDR2 is SYDVKM.

The chain couples TRBV7-9 to TRBJ1-1, with D maybe TRBD1 (6 bases). This CDR3 is 14 amino acids long. Trimming took off 2 bases at V and 2 bases at J, with 9 bases between the two ends. Looked up from germline, CDR1 is SEHNR and CDR2 is FQNEAQ (reference sequence). CDR3 sequence reads: CASSLQTGNTEAFF. The CDR3 nucleotides are TGTGCCAGCAGCTTACAGACAGGTAACACTGAAGCTTTCTTT.

This clone was seen only a few times. The chain recombines TRBV30 with TRBJ2-1, with 13 nucleotides matching TRBD2. With V trimmed by 2 bases and J by 10 bases, 2 bases remained unmatched. The CDR3 runs 13 residues. In germline, CDR1 is GTSNPN, CDR2 SVGIG (reference sequence). The CDR3 loop reads CAWSRTSGGEQFF. The CDR3 nucleotides read TGTGCCTGGAGTCGGACTAGCGGGGGAGAGCAGTTCTTC. The full variable domain, completed using reference TRBV30 and TRBJ2-1, is SQTIHQWPATLVQPVGSPLSLECTVEGTSNPNLYWYRQAAGRGLQLLFYSVGIGQISSEVPQNLSASRPQDRQFILSSKKLLLSDSGFYLCAWSRTSGGEQFFGPGTRLTVL.

This clone was recorded a few times. The chain is built from TRBV2 and TRBJ2-1; TRBD1 is a possible D gene (6 bases). The germline gives CDR1 SNHLY, CDR2 FYNNEI. CDR3 length: 13 residues. Trimming removed 4 bases at V and 9 bases at J, with 13 bases between. CDR3 amino acids: CASSGYRDGEQFF. Written as DNA, the CDR3 is TGTGCCAGCAGTGGATACAGGGACGGTGAGCAGTTCTTC.

The chain uses TRBV6-5 and TRBJ1-2, with D perhaps TRBD1 (5 bases). Germline CDR1 MNHEY, CDR2 SVGAGI. V was clipped by 6 bases and J by 8 bases, with 10 bases between them. CDR3 length equals 11 residues. Here the CDR3 DNA reads TGTGCCAGCAGCCCAGGGCGAGGCTACACCTTC. It codes for CASSPGRGYTF.

This clone has a handful of counts. This chain links TRBV4-3 with TRBJ1-2; 7 bases agree with TRBD1. This CDR3 is built from 15 residues. The germline CDR1 and CDR2 sequences are LGHNA and YSLEER. The V gene end was trimmed by 2 bases and the J gene end by 3 bases; junction bases not matched to a gene: 6. CDR3 sequence (DNA): TGCGCCAGCAGCCAAAGGACAGGTGTAGACTATGGCTACACCTTC. Translated, it gives CASSQRTGVDYGYTF.

J is TRBJ1-3 and V is TRBV5-1; D gene uncertain. CDR1 SGHRS and CDR2 YFSETQ come from the germline V gene. The CDR3 runs to 16 residues. V shed 0 bases and J shed 0 bases, with 10 bases lying between them. The CDR3 DNA reads as TGCGCCAGCAGCTTGGACCCGGGCCCCTCTGGAAACACCATATATTTT. Amino acid sequence: CASSLDPGPSGNTIYF.

This chain joins TRBV30 and TRBJ2-2; D remains ambiguous. Deletions cut 0 bases from V and 5 bases from J, with 10 bases between. The CDR3 totals 14 residues. The germline V gene has CDR1 GTSNPN and CDR2 SVGIG (reference sequence). As DNA, the CDR3 is TGTGCCTGGAGTGTTCTCGGAGCAACCGGGGAGCTGTTTTTT. Its translation: CAWSVLGATGELFF.